This paragraph covers one TCR beta chain sequence. These data belong to a study of response to subunit inactivated influenza vaccine. TCRdb analysed the RT-PCR reads with MiXCR anew, one entry per CDR3 protein. This table has 150,000 or so distinct CDR3 sequences, roughly 10% appearing once. Trimming removed 4 bases from V and 2 bases from J, with 11 bases in between. CDR1 and CDR2 (germline): MNHEY, SMNVEV (reference sequence). CDR3 size: 14 residues. The sequence was obtained from a man aged 50-60 years who received an inactivated influenza vaccine. This rearrangement joins TRBV27 to TRBJ2-5; D possibly corresponds to TRBD1 (6 bases). Here the sequenced sample was non-naive T cells sorted from PBMCs, taken around seven weeks after vaccination. The CDR3 reads CASSSRQEQETQYF. The DNA of the CDR3 is TGTGCCAGCAGTTCCCGACAGGAGCAAGAGACCCAGTACTTC.